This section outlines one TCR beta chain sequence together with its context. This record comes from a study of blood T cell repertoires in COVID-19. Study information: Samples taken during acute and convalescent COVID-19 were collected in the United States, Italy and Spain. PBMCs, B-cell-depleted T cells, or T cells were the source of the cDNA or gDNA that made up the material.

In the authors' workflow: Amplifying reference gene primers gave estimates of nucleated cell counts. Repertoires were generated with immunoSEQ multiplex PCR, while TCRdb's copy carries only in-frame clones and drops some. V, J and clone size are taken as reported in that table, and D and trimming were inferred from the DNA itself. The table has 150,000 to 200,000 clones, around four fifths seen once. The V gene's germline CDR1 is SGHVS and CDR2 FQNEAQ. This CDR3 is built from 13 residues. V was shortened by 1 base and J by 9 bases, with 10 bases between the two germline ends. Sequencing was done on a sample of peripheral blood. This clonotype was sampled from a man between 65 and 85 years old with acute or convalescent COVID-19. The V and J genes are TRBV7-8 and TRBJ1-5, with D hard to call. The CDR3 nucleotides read TGTGCCAGCAGCTTAGATGCAGTCCCGCCCCAGCATTTT. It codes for CASSLDAVPPQHF. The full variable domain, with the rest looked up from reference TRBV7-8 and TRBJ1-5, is GAGVSQSPRYKVAKRGQDVALRCDPISGHVSLFWYQQALGQGPEFLTYFQNEAQLDKSGLPSDRFFAERPEGSVSTLKIQRTQQEDSAVYLCASSLDAVPPQHFGDGTRLSIL.